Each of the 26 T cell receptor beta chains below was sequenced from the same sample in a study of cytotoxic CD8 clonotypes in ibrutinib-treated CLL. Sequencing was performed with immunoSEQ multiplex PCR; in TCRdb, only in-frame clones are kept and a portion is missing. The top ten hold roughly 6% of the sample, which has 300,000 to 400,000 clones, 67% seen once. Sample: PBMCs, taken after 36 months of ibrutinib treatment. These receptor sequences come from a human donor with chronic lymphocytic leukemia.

CDR3 in DNA: TGTGCCAGCAGCGCCCCGACAGGGGGCGGCTATGGCTACACCTTC. Amino acids: CASSAPTGGGYGYTF. The V gene is TRBV9, the J gene TRBJ1-2, with 10 bases aligning to TRBD1. Germline CDR1 and CDR2: SGDLS and YYNGEE. The CDR3 is 15 amino acids. V shed 3 bases and J 4 bases; nucleotides not matched to a gene: 6.

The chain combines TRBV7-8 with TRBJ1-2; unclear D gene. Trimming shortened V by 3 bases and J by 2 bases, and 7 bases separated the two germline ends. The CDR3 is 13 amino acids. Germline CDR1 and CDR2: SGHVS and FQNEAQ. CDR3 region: CASSLSQNYGYTF. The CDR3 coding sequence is TGTGCCAGCAGCTTGTCGCAGAACTATGGCTACACCTTC.

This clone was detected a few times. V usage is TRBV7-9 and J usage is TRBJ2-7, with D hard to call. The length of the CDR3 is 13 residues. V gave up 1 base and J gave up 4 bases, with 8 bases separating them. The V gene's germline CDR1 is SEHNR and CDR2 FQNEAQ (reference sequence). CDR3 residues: CASSLGAYYEQYF. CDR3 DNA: TGTGCCAGCAGCTTAGGAGCCTATTACGAGCAGTACTTC.

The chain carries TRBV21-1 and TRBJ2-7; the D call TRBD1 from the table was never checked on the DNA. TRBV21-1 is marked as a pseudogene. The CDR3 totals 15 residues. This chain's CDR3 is CASSKFGRDSCQQYF. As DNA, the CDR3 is TGTGCCAGCAGCAAATTTGGCAGAGACAGCTGCCAGCAGTACTTC.

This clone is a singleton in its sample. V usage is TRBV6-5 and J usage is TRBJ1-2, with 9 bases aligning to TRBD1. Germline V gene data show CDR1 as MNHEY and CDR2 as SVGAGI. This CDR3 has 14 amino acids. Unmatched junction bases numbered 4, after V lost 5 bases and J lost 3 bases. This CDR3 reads CASSITGGYYGYTF. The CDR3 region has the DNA TGTGCCAGCAGTATCACAGGGGGCTACTATGGCTACACCTTC.

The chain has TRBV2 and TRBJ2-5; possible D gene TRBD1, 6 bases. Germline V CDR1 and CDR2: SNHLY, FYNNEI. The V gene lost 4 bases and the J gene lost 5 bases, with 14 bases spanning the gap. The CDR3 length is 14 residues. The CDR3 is CASSVLGAEETQYF. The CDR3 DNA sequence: TGTGCCAGCAGTGTCTTGGGGGCCGAGGAGACCCAGTACTTC.

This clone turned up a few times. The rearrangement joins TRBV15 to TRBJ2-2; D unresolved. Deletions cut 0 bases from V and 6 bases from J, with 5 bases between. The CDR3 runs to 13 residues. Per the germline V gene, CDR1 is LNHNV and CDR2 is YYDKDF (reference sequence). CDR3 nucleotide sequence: TGTGCCACCAGCAGAGATCAGGCCGGGGAGCTGTTTTTT. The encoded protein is CATSRDQAGELFF.

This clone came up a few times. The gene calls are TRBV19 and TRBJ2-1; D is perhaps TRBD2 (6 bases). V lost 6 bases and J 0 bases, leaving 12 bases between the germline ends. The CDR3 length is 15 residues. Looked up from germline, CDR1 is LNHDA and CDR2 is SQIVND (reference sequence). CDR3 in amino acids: CASRTDYYSYNEQFF. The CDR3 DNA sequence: TGTGCCAGTAGGACGGACTATTACTCCTACAATGAGCAGTTCTTC.

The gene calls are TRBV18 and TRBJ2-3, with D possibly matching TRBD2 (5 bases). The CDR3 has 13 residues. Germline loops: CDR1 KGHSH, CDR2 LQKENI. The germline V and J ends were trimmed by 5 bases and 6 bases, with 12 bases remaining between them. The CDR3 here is CASSTPGGDTQYF. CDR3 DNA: TGTGCCAGCTCAACCCCCGGCGGGGATACGCAGTATTTT.

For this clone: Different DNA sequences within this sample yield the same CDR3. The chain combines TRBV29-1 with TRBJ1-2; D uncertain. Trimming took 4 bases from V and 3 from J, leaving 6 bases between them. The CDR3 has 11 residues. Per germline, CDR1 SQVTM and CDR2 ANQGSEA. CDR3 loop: CSVGQDYGYTF. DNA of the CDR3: TGCAGCGTTGGGCAGGACTATGGCTACACCTTC.

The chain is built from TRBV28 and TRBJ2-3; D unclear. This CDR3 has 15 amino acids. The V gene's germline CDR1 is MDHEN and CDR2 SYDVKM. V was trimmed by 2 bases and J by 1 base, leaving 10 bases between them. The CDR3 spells CASSLQDLGTDTQYF. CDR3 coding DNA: TGTGCCAGCAGTTTACAGGACCTAGGCACAGATACGCAGTATTTT.

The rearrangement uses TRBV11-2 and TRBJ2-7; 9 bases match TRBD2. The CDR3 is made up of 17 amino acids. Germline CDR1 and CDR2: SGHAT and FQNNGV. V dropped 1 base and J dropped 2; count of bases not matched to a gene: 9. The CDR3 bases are TGTGCCAGCAGCTTAGGCCCTACTAGCGGGTCCACCTACGAGCAGTACTTC. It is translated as CASSLGPTSGSTYEQYF.

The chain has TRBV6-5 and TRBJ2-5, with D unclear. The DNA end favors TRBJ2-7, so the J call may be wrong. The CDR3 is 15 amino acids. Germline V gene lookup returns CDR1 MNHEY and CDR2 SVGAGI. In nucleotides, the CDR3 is TGTGCCAGCAGTTACTCGATAGGGCTTCCCTACGAGCAGTACTTC. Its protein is CASSYSIGLPYEQYF.

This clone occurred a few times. The CDR3: CASSLSLAQETQYF. DNA for the CDR3: TGTGCCAGCAGCTTGTCACTAGCACAAGAGACCCAGTACTTC. J is TRBJ2-5 and V is TRBV5-4; D may be TRBD2 (6 bases). Trimming left V 1 base short and J 2 bases short, with 9 bases between. The CDR3 length is 14 residues. Germline loops: CDR1 SGHNT, CDR2 YYREEE (reference sequence). Looking up the rest from reference TRBV5-4 and TRBJ2-5 gives the full variable domain: ETGVTQSPTHLIKTRGQQVTLRCSSQSGHNTVSWYQQALGQGPQFIFQYYREEENGRGNFPPRFSGLQFPNYSSELNVNALELDDSALYLCASSLSLAQETQYFGPGTRLLVL.

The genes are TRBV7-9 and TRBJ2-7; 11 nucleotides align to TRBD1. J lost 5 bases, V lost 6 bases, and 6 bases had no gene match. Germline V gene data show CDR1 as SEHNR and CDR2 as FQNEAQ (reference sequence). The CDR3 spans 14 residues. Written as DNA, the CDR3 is TGTGCCAGCAGTCCAGGACAGGGGGCGAACGAGCAGTACTTC. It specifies CASSPGQGANEQYF.

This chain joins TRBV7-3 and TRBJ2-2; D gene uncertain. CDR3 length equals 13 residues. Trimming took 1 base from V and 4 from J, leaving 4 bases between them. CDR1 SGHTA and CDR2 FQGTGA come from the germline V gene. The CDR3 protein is CASSLRSTGELFF. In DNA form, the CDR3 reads TGTGCCAGCAGCTTAAGGAGCACCGGGGAGCTGTTTTTT.

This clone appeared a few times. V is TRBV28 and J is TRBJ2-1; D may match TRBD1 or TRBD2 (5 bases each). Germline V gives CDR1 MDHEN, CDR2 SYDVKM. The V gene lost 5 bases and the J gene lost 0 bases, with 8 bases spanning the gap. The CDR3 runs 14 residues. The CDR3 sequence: CASSPRGSYNEQFF. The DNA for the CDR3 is TGTGCCAGCAGTCCGAGGGGCTCCTACAATGAGCAGTTCTTC.

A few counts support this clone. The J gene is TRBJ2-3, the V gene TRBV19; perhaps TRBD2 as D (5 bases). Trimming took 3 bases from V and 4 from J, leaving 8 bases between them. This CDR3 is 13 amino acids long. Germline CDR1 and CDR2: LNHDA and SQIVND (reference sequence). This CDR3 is CASSIGLADTQYF. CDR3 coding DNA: TGTGCCAGTAGTATCGGACTCGCAGATACGCAGTATTTT.

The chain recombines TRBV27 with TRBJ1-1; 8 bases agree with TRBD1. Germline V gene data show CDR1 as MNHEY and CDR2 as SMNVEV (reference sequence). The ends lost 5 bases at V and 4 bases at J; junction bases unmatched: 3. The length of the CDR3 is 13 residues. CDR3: CASSVQGVTEAFF. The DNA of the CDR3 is TGTGCCAGCAGTGTACAGGGGGTCACTGAAGCTTTCTTT.

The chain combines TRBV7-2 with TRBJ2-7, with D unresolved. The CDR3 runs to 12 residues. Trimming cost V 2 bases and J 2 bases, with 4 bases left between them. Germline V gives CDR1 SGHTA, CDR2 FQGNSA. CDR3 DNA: TGTGCCAGCAGCTTAAACACCTACGAGCAGTACTTC. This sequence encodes CASSLNTYEQYF. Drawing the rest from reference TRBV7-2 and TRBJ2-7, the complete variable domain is GAGVSQSPSNKVTEKGKDVELRCDPISGHTALYWYRQSLGQGLEFLIYFQGNSAPDKSGLPSDRFSAERTGGSVSTLTIQRTQQEDSAVYLCASSLNTYEQYFGPGTRLTVT.

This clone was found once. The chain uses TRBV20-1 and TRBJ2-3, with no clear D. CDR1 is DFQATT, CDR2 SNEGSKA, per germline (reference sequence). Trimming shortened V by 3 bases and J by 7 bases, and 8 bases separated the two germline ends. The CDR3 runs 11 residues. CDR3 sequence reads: CSASLANTQYF. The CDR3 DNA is TGCAGTGCTAGCCTGGCCAATACGCAGTATTTT.

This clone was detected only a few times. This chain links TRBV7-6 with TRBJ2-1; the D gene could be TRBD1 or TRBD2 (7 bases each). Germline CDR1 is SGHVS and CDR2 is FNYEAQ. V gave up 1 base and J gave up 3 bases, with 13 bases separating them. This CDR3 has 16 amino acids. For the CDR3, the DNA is TGTGCCAGCAGCTTAGACAGGGGAGGGAGCTACAATGAGCAGTTCTTC. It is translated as CASSLDRGGSYNEQFF.

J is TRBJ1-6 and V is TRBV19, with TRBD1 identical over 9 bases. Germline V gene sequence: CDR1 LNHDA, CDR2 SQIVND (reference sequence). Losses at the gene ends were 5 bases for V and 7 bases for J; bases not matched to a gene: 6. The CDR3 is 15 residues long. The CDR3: CASSSRDRANSPLHF. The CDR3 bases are TGTGCCAGTAGTTCCCGGGACAGGGCGAATTCACCCCTCCACTTT. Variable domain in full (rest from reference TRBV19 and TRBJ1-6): DGGITQSPKYLFRKEGQNVTLSCEQNLNHDAMYWYRQDPGQGLRLIYYSQIVNDFQKGDIAEGYSVSREKKESFPLTVTSAQKNPTAFYLCASSSRDRANSPLHFGNGTRLTVT.

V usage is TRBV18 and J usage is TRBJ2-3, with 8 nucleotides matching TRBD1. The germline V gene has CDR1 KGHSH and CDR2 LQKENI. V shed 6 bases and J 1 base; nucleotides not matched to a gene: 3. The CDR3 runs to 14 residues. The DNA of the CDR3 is TGTGCCAGCTCCCGGACAGGGCGCACAGATACGCAGTATTTT. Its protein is CASSRTGRTDTQYF.

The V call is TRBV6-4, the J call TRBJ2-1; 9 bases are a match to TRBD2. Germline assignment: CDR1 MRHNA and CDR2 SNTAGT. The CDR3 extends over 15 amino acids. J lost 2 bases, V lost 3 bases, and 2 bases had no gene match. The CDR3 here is CASSEASGTYNEQFF. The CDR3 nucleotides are TGTGCCAGCAGTGAGGCTAGCGGGACCTACAATGAGCAGTTCTTC.

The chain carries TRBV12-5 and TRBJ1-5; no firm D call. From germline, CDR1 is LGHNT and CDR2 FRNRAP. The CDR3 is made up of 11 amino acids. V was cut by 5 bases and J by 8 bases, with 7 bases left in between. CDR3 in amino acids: CASGPIEPQHF. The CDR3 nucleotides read TGTGCTAGTGGTCCAATCGAGCCCCAGCATTTT.